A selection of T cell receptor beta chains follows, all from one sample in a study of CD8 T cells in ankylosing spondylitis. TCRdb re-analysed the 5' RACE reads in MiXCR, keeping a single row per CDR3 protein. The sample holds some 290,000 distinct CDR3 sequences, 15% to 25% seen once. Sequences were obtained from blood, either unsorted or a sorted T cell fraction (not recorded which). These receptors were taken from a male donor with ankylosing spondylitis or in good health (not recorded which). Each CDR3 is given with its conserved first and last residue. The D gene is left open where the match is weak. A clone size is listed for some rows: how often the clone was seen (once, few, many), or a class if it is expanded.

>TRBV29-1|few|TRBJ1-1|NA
TGCAGCGCACGAACAGGGAACACTGAAGCTTTCTTT
CSARTGNTEAFF
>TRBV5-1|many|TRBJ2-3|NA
TGCGCCAGCACTTGGGGTTTGTCGGAGGATACGCAGTATTTT
CASTWGLSEDTQYF
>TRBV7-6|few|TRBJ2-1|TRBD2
TGTGCCAGCAGCTTAGCGCCACTAGCGGGAGTAAAGGATGAGCAGTTCTTC
CASSLAPLAGVKDEQFF
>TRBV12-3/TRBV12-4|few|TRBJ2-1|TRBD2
TGTGCCAGCAGTTTAAGCCTAGCGGAGGGGTTCTTC
CASSLSLAEGFF
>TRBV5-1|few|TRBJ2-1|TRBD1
TGCGCCAGCAGCTTGGCCCCCAGGGGGCTATCCAAGCAGTTCTTC
CASSLAPRGLSKQFF
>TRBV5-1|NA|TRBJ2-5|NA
TGCGCCAGCAGCCCCCGGCCGGCAGGTTGGGAGACCCAGTACTTC
CASSPRPAGWETQYF
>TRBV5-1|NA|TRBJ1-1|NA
TGCGCCAGCAGCTTGGTGAGGCAGGGCTCGAACACTGAAGCTTTCTTT
CASSLVRQGSNTEAFF
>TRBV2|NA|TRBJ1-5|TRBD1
TGTGCCAGCCTAATCGGCAGGGGGGATCAGCCCCAGCATTTT
CASLIGRGDQPQHF
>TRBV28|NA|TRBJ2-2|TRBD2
TGTGCCAGCAGTTTGGTCCTAGCGGGGGCGAACACCGGGGAGCTGTTTTTT
CASSLVLAGANTGELFF
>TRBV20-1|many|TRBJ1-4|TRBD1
TGCAGTGCTAGAGGCGGGACAGGGAATGAAAAACTGTTTTTT
CSARGGTGNEKLFF
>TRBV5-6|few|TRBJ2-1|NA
TGTGCCAGCAGCTTGGTAGGGACAAGACCTCTATATGAGCAGTTCTTC
CASSLVGTRPLYEQFF
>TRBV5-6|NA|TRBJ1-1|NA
TGTGCCAGCAGCGTGCGGGGGACTGAAGCTTTCTTT
CASSVRGTEAFF
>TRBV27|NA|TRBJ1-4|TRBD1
TGTGCCAGCAGTCGAAGGACAGGGGGAATAGGTGAAAAACTGTTTTTT
CASSRRTGGIGEKLFF
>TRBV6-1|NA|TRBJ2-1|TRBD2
TGTGCCAGCAGTGAAGGGGAGCGGGGATACTCCTACAATGAGCAGTTCTTC
CASSEGERGYSYNEQFF
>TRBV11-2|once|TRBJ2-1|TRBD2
TGTGCCAGCAGCTTAGTCGGGGGGGTCTATGAGCAGTTCTTC
CASSLVGGVYEQFF
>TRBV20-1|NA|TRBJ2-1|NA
TGCAGTGCTAGGACAGCAGTATGGGTTAGGGATGAGCAGTTCTTC
CSARTAVWVRDEQFF
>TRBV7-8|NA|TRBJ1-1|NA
TGTGTCAGCAGCTTAGCGTCCAGGGGAGGGGTCACTGAAGCTTTCTTT
CVSSLASRGGVTEAFF
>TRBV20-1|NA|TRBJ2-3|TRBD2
TGCAGTGCTAACCTAGCGGGGATGAGTACAGATACGCAGTATTTT
CSANLAGMSTDTQYF
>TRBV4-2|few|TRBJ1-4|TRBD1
TGTGCCAGCAGCCCACCGGGACAGGGTCTTGAAAAACTGTTTTTT
CASSPPGQGLEKLFF
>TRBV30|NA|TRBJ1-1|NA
TGTGCCTGGAAGGGGGGCAGTATGAACACTGAAGCTTTCTTT
CAWKGGSMNTEAFF
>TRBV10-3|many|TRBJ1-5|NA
TGTGCCATCAGTGTAGACCAAGGGACAAGCGTGATCTTT
CAISVDQGTSVIF
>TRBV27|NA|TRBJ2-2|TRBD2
TGTGCCAGCAGTTTAGCGGGGGGGGCCACCGGGGAGCTGTTTTTT
CASSLAGGATGELFF
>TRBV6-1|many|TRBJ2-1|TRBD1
TGTGCCAGCAGTAAGACAGGGGGCGATGAGCAGTTCTTC
CASSKTGGDEQFF
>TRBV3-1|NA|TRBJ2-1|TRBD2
TGTGCCAGCAGCCACCCGGGACTAGCGGCGGCTGAGCAGTTCTTC
CASSHPGLAAAEQFF
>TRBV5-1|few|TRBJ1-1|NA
TGCGCCAGCAGCTTGGGGGACGGAAACACTGAAGCTTTCTTT
CASSLGDGNTEAFF
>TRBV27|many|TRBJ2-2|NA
TGTGCCAGCCGTTTGACATTGAACACCGGGGAGCTGTTTTTT
CASRLTLNTGELFF
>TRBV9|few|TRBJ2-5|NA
TGTGCCAGCAGCGTAGCCGGGGGAGAGACCCAGTACTTC
CASSVAGGETQYF
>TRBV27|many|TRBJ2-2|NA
TGTGCCAGCAGTTTAACGCTCACCGGGGAGCTGTTTTTT
CASSLTLTGELFF
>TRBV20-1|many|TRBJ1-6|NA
TGCAGTGCTAGATTTTCGGCCCTTAGTAATTCACCCCTCCACTTT
CSARFSALSNSPLHF
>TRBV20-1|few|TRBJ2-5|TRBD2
TGCAGTGCCGCGGGACTAGCGGGGGCCGTACAAGAGACCCAGTACTTC
CSAAGLAGAVQETQYF
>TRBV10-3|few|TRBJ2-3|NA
TGTGCCATCAGTGTTGGGGGGCTGAGCACAGATACGCAGTATTTT
CAISVGGLSTDTQYF
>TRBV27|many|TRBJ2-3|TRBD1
TGTGCCAGCAGTTGGTCGACAGGGGGCACAGATACGCAGTATTTT
CASSWSTGGTDTQYF
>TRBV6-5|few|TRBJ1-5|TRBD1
TGTGCCAGCAGTTACGGGACAGGGGAATATCAGCCCCAGCATTTT
CASSYGTGEYQPQHF
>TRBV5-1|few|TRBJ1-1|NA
TGCGCCAGCAGCTTGGAGGACAGAAACACTGAAGCTTTCTTT
CASSLEDRNTEAFF
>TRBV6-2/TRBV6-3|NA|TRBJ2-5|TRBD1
TGTGCCAGCAGGCCGGCCGGGACAGTGAAGACCCAGTACTTC
CASRPAGTVKTQYF